These T cell receptor beta chains were read from a single sample in a study of blood T cell repertoires in COVID-19. Only in-frame clones appear in the TCRdb table, and some are missing; sequencing was by immunoSEQ multiplex PCR. The sample shows about 430,000 clones, 70% to 90% of them seen only once. The sequenced sample was PBMCs or T cells enriched from blood (not recorded which). The receptors were sampled from a woman aged 25-40 years with acute COVID-19. Both conserved end residues are trimmed from each CDR3. The D gene is left open where the match is weak. Size tells how often a clone was seen (once, few, many) or the class of an expanded clone, and some rows leave it out.

J: TRBJ1-1
V: TRBV3-1/TRBV3-2
size: once
D: NA
CDR3: ASSQDLGSFAEAF

J: TRBJ1-1
V: TRBV18
size: once
D: NA
CDR3: ASSPPGGKRGNTEAF

J: TRBJ2-1
V: TRBV10-3
size: NA
D: NA
CDR3: AISERRGPSSYNEQF

J: TRBJ2-1
V: TRBV4-1
size: NA
D: TRBD1
CDR3: ASSPPKPGQGAGGEQF

J: TRBJ1-4
V: TRBV6-5
size: NA
D: NA
CDR3: ASRPTGATNEKLF

J: TRBJ2-7
V: TRBV5-1
size: NA
D: NA
CDR3: ASSLDLDYEQY

J: TRBJ1-6
V: TRBV4-1
size: NA
D: NA
CDR3: ASSQRWDTSPNSPLH

J: TRBJ2-7
V: TRBV5-1
size: NA
D: TRBD1
CDR3: ASSFGGTGEMAGQY

J: TRBJ1-6
V: TRBV4-1
size: NA
D: NA
CDR3: ASSRTAPNSPLH

J: TRBJ1-1
V: TRBV4-1
size: NA
D: TRBD1
CDR3: ASSQSTGALDTEAF

J: TRBJ1-2
V: TRBV5-1
size: few
D: TRBD1
CDR3: ASSSIQGRHYGYT

J: TRBJ1-1
V: TRBV5-3
size: NA
D: TRBD1
CDR3: ARSLGQGGPEAF

J: TRBJ1-5
V: TRBV12-3/TRBV12-4
size: NA
D: NA
CDR3: ASTFAGNQPQH

J: TRBJ2-2
V: TRBV25-1
size: once
D: TRBD1
CDR3: ASRLTGGTGELF

J: TRBJ1-2
V: TRBV12-5
size: NA
D: NA
CDR3: ASGLGSNYGYT

J: TRBJ1-1
V: TRBV5-1
size: NA
D: TRBD1
CDR3: ASRTGMNTEAF

J: TRBJ1-1
V: TRBV10-3
size: once
D: TRBD1
CDR3: AITVDRLDTEAF

J: TRBJ1-2
V: TRBV6-5
size: NA
D: TRBD1
CDR3: ASRDRDYYGYT

J: TRBJ2-1
V: TRBV30
size: NA
D: TRBD2
CDR3: AWSRGRTSGGLHNEQF

J: TRBJ2-1
V: TRBV6-6
size: once
D: TRBD1
CDR3: ASSRDRASSYNEQF

J: TRBJ2-7
V: TRBV11-1
size: NA
D: TRBD2
CDR3: ASSENSLAGGEQY

J: TRBJ1-2
V: TRBV10-3
size: once
D: NA
CDR3: AISESGSYGYT

J: TRBJ2-2
V: TRBV5-6
size: NA
D: TRBD1
CDR3: ASSPGDRETGELF

J: TRBJ2-2
V: TRBV2
size: NA
D: TRBD1
CDR3: ASSDTGTGLGTGELF

J: TRBJ2-2
V: TRBV19
size: NA
D: NA
CDR3: ASSSDRQGHFTGELF

J: TRBJ1-2
V: TRBV27
size: NA
D: TRBD1
CDR3: ASSGGQGRGYGYT

J: TRBJ2-4
V: TRBV3-1/TRBV3-2
size: NA
D: TRBD2
CDR3: ASSPGLGYISGIQY

J: TRBJ2-3
V: TRBV5-5
size: NA
D: NA
CDR3: ASSTNPWGGLTDTQY

J: TRBJ1-4
V: TRBV11-2
size: NA
D: NA
CDR3: ASSLRTGTVNEKLF